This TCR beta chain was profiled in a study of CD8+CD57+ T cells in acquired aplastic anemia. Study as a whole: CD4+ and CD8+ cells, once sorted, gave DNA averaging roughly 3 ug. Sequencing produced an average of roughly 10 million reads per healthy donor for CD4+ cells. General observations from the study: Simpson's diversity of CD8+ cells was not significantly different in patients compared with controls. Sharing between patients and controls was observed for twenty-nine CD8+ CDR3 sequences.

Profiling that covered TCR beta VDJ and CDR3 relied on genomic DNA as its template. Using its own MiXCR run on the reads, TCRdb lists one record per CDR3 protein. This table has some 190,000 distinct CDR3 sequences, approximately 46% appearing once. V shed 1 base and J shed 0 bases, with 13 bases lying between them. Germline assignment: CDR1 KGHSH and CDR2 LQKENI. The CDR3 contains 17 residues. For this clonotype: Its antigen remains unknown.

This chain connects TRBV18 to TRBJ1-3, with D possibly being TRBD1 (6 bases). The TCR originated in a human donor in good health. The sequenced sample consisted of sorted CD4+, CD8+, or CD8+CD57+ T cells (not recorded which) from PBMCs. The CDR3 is CASSPRDTSSSGNTIYF. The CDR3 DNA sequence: TGTGCCAGCTCACCACGGGACACTTCTAGCTCTGGAAACACCATATATTTT. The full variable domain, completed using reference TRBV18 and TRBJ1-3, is NAGVMQNPRHLVRRRGQEARLRCSPMKGHSHVYWYRQLPEEGLKFMVYLQKENIIDESGMPKERFSAEFPKEGPSILRIQQVVRGDSAAYFCASSPRDTSSSGNTIYFGEGSWLTVV.